This T cell receptor beta chain derives from a study of a mutant IDH1 vaccine in newly diagnosed glioma. Clones were read by immunoSEQ multiplex PCR, and TCRdb kept only the in-frame ones, dropping some. The data contain some 63,000 clones, about 74% of them singletons. The V end lost 2 bases, the J end lost 0 bases, and 9 bases lay between the germline ends. The CDR3 sequence is 15 residues long. Germline CDR1 is SGDLS and CDR2 is YYNGEE. This clone was picked up a small number of times. Antigen: not known. Specified time point: week 35, safety follow-up. Topical imiquimod was applied with each vaccine dose, which held 300 ug of mutant IDH1 20-mer peptide.

This chain connects TRBV9 to TRBJ1-3, with D hard to call. This TCR was recovered from a man aged 45-65 years with glioma. Sample: PBMCs, taken from a glioma patient whose treatment included an IDH1 peptide vaccine. The CDR3 here is CASSVAGNSGNTIYF. DNA of the CDR3: TGTGCCAGCAGCGTGGCCGGTAACTCTGGAAACACCATATATTTT.